This T cell receptor beta chain was recovered during a study of blood T cell repertoires in COVID-19. Study context: T cells, B-cell-depleted T cells, or PBMCs supplied cDNA or gDNA.

Sequencing used immunoSEQ multiplex PCR; TCRdb keeps in-frame clones, though not all of them. The sample has 200,000 to 250,000 clones; roughly four fifths are singletons. The germline gives CDR1 MNHEY, CDR2 SVGAGI. The CDR3 is 14 residues long. Trimming cost V 0 bases and J 4 bases, with 9 bases left between them. This receptor was identified in a man in his 60s who had recovered from COVID-19. The chain is built from TRBV6-5 and TRBJ1-2; weak D call: TRBD1 (6 bases). Material for sequencing was PBMCs or T cells enriched from blood (not recorded which). As DNA, the CDR3 is TGTGCCAGCAGTTACTCGCAGGGGACCTATGGCTACACCTTC. It yields the protein CASSYSQGTYGYTF.